This paragraph covers one TCR beta chain sequence. Its antigen is still unknown. TCRdb independently ran MiXCR on the 5' RACE reads; one entry per CDR3 protein. The sample records about 350,000 distinct CDR3 sequences, about an eighth being singletons. CDR1 is SEHNR, CDR2 FQNEAQ, per germline (reference sequence). Losses at the gene ends were 3 bases for V and 7 bases for J; bases not matched to a gene: 2. There are 14 residues in the CDR3. These data belong to a study of T cells after yellow fever vaccination. Study at large: Fractions of low cell number were prepared using SMART-Seq v4 Ultra Low Input.

Study findings and constraints: Reappearance after the booster was seen for most primary-vaccination clones, at around 95% CD4 and less than 90% CD8.

The specimen comprised CD4+ T cells sorted from PBMCs, sampled 15 days after the yellow fever booster vaccination. The chain carries TRBV7-9 and TRBJ1-4; 10 bases are a match to TRBD1. The receptor comes from a man aged 18-30 years who received the YFV17D yellow fever vaccine. The CDR3 region is CASSFGQGGEKLFF. Here the CDR3 DNA reads TGTGCCAGCAGCTTTGGACAGGGGGGTGAAAAACTGTTTTTT.